This TCR beta chain was identified in a study of blood T cell repertoires in COVID-19. Study as a whole: Samples of COVID-19 (acute and convalescent) were obtained from the United States, Italy and Spain. PBMCs, B-cell-depleted T cells, or T cells were the source of the cDNA or gDNA that made up the material.

Study processing details: For nucleated cells, counts were estimated from reference gene primer amplification. Profiling relied on immunoSEQ multiplex PCR, and the TCRdb table lists in-frame clones only, not all of them. V, J and clone size were drawn from that table, and D and trimming were deduced from the DNA. The table has about 120,000 clones, approximately 87% seen once. This clonotype was sampled from a woman between 45 and 60 years old with acute or convalescent COVID-19. Sequences were obtained from peripheral blood.

The CDR3 nucleotides are TGTGCCAGCAGCTTTAGTCGGAGTGCGTCCTACGAGCAGTACTTC. It translates to CASSFSRSASYEQYF. The genes are TRBV7-2 and TRBJ2-7; D not certain. V was pared by 3 bases and J by 1 base, with 13 bases between. CDR1 is SGHTA, CDR2 FQGNSA, per germline. The CDR3 is made up of 15 amino acids.